The T cell receptor (beta chain) described here comes from a study of blood T cell repertoires in COVID-19. Study context: Material from acute and convalescent COVID-19 was sourced from the United States, Italy and Spain.

As originally analysed: Estimates of nucleated cell counts were drawn from the amplification of reference gene primers. The repertoire was sequenced with immunoSEQ multiplex PCR; TCRdb's copy has only in-frame clones and lacks some. The DNA was the basis for D and trimming; V, J and clone size are from that table. Among some 200,000 clones, approximately 86% were seen once, and the ten largest hold approximately 3.5%. The ends lost 3 bases at V and 1 base at J; junction bases unmatched: 1. Per the germline V gene, CDR1 is SGHNT and CDR2 is YYREEE (reference sequence). The length of the CDR3 is 15 residues.

The V call is TRBV5-4, the J call TRBJ2-4; 10 bases line up with TRBD1. The sequence derives from a man aged 65 to 79 with acute or convalescent COVID-19. The sequenced sample was peripheral blood. The CDR3, as DNA: TGTGCCAGCAGCTCGGGACAGGGGGCCAAAAACATTCAGTACTTC. Protein sequence: CASSSGQGAKNIQYF.